These 7 T cell receptor beta chains share one sample of origin, sequenced in a study of blood T cell repertoires in COVID-19. The data were produced by immunoSEQ multiplex PCR, yet TCRdb's version contains in-frame clones alone and is incomplete. The repertoire includes more than 85,000 clones, approximately 80% of them detected once, and approximately 22% sits in the top ten. The sample was peripheral blood. All receptors derive from a human donor in a cohort sampled during active COVID-19.

This chain joins TRBV27 and TRBJ1-3; D may be TRBD1 (6 bases). Between the trimmed V and J ends, which lost 2 bases and 0 bases, there was a span of 23 bases. The CDR3 covers 20 residues. Germline CDR1 is MNHEY and CDR2 is SMNVEV (reference sequence). CDR3 loop: CASSLIPPVLDRPSGNTIYF. The CDR3 DNA reads as TGTGCCAGCAGTTTAATCCCCCCCGTCCTCGACAGGCCCTCTGGAAACACCATATATTTT.

V gene TRBV5-8 combines with J gene TRBJ1-6; no definite D call. Trimming pared 0 bases from V and 2 bases from J, leaving 6 bases between. CDR3 length: 15 amino acids. Germline CDR1 and CDR2: SGHTS and YDEGEE. CDR3 protein: CASSLGGTYNSPLHF. The CDR3 nucleotides are TGTGCCAGCAGCTTGGGCGGGACCTATAATTCACCCCTCCACTTT.

The chain is built from TRBV10-3 and TRBJ1-1; TRBD1 matches 11 bases. CDR1 ENHRY and CDR2 SYGVKD come from the germline V gene. Losses at the gene ends were 8 bases for V and 6 bases for J; bases not matched to a gene: 5. The CDR3 is 13 residues long. CDR3 in amino acids: CAIRDRGTAEAFF. Here the CDR3 DNA reads TGTGCCATCCGGGACAGGGGGACCGCTGAAGCTTTCTTT.

The genes are TRBV12-3 or TRBV12-4 and TRBJ2-7, with D perhaps TRBD2 (6 bases). The V end was cut by 6 bases, the J end by 7 bases, with 16 bases between. This CDR3 spans 13 amino acids. The CDR3 loop is CASSPTRGWEQYF. The CDR3 region has the DNA TGTGCCAGCAGCCCTACGCGGGGTTGGGAGCAGTACTTC.

The genes are TRBV5-4 and TRBJ2-6, with 8 bases lining up with TRBD1. Germline CDR1 SGHNT, CDR2 YYREEE (reference sequence). The CDR3 runs to 15 residues. The ends lost 7 bases at V and 4 bases at J; junction bases unmatched: 7. The CDR3 DNA sequence: TGTGCCAGCGAGGCGCAGGGGGCCGGGGCCAACGTCCTGACTTTC. Protein: CASEAQGAGANVLTF.

The rearrangement joins TRBV4-1 to TRBJ1-4; D unresolved. CDR3 length: 15 amino acids. The V gene lost 6 bases and the J gene lost 7 bases, with 18 bases spanning the gap. Per the germline V gene, CDR1 is MGHRA and CDR2 is YSYEKL. This CDR3 reads CASRLSGVGSEKLFF. CDR3 coding DNA: TGCGCCAGCAGACTCAGCGGAGTAGGTTCTGAAAAACTGTTTTTT.

This clone was detected ten times or more. This sequence joins TRBV10-3 and TRBJ1-1, with 7 nucleotides matching TRBD1. Germline CDR1 and CDR2: ENHRY and SYGVKD. V lost 6 bases to trimming and J lost 4 bases; unmatched junction nucleotides: 5. CDR3 length: 13 residues. DNA for the CDR3: TGTGCCATCAGCGTTAAGGGGGCCACTGAAGCTTTCTTT. It translates to CAISVKGATEAFF.